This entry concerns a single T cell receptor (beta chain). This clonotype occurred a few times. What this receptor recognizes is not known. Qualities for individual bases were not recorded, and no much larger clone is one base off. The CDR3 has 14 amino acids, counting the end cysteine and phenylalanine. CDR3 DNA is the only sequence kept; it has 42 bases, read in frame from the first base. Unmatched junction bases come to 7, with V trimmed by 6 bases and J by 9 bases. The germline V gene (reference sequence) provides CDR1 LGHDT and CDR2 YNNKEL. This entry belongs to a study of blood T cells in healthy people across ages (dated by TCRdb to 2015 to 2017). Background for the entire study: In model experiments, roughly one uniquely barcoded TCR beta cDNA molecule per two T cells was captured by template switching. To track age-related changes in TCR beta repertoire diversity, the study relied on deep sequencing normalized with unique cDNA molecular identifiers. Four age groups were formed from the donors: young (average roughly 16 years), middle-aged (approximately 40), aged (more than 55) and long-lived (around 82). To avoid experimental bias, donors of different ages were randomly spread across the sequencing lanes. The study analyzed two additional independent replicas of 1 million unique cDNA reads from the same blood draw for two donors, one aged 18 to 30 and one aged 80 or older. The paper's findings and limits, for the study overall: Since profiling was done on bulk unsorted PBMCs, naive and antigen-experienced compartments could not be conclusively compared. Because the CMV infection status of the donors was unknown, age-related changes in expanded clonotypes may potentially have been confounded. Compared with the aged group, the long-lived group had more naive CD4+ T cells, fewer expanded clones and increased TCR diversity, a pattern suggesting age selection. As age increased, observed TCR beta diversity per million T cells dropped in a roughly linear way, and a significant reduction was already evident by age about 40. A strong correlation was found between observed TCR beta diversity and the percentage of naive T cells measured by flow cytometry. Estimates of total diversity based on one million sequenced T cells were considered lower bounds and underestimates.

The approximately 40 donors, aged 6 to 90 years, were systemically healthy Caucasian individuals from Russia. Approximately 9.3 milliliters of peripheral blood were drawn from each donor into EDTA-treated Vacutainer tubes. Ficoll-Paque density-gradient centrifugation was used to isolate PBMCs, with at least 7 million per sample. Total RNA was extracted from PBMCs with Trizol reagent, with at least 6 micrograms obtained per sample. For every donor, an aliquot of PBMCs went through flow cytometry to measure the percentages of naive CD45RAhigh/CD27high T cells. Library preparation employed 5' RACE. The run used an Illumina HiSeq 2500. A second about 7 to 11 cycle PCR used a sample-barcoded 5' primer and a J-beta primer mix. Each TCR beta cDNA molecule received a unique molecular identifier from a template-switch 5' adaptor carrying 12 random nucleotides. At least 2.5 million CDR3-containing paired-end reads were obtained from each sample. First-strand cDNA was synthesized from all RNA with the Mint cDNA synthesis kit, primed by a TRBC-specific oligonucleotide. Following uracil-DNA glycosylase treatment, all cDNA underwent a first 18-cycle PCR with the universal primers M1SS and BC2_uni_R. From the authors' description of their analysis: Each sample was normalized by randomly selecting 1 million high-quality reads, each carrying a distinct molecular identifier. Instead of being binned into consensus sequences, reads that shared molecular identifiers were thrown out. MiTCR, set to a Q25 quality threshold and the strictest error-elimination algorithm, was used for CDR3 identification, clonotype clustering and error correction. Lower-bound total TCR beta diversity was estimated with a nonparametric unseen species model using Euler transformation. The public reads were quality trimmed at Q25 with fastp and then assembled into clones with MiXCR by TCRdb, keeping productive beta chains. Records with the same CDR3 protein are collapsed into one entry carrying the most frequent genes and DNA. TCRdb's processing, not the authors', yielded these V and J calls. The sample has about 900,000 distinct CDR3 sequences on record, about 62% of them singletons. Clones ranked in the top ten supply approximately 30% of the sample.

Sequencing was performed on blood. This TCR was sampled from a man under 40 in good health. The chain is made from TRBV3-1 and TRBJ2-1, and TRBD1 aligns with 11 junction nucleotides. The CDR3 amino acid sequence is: CASRGQGGIGEQFF. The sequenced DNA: TGTGCCAGCAGGGGACAGGGGGGAATTGGTGAGCAGTTCTTC.